Below, one T cell receptor beta chain is given with its context. This specimen comes from a study of high-grade serous ovarian cancer treatment subgroups. Across the whole study: On average, more than 14,000 reads and 7,000 to 8,500 unique TCR beta rearrangements were obtained per sample.

The data were produced by immunoSEQ multiplex PCR, yet TCRdb's version contains in-frame clones alone and is incomplete. The sample yields about 4,400 clones, about 70% seen once. The germline CDR1 and CDR2 sequences are MNHEY and SVGAGI. V was clipped by 0 bases and J by 3 bases, with 11 bases between them. The CDR3 runs to 15 residues. Tumor tissue was taken before any definitive surgery or chemotherapy was given. The sequenced material came from tumor tissue. The sequence was collected from a human donor with high-grade serous ovarian cancer. The rearrangement links TRBV6-5 to TRBJ1-1; D is undetermined. The CDR3 is CASSYSSDGYTEAFF. CDR3 sequence (DNA): TGTGCCAGCAGTTACTCATCGGACGGGTACACTGAAGCTTTCTTT.